These 6 T cell receptor beta chains were sequenced from one sample in a study of blood T cell repertoires in COVID-19. Repertoires were generated with immunoSEQ multiplex PCR, while TCRdb's copy carries only in-frame clones and drops some. Of under 150,000 clones listed, 70% to 90% are singletons. Sequenced: peripheral blood. These receptors came from a man in his sixties with active or convalescent COVID-19.

The chain's CDR3 is CASSNYPRGNQPQHF. Written as DNA, the CDR3 is TGTGCCAGTAGTAACTATCCCAGGGGCAATCAGCCCCAGCATTTT. This chain links TRBV19 with TRBJ1-5, with D maybe TRBD1 (5 bases). Trimming took 4 bases from V and 2 from J, leaving 12 bases between them. Germline V CDR1 and CDR2: LNHDA, SQIVND (reference sequence). The CDR3 sequence is 15 residues long.

The V gene is TRBV9, the J gene TRBJ2-3; D is possibly TRBD2 (6 bases). V dropped 7 bases and J dropped 4 bases, with 19 bases sitting between them. CDR1 is SGDLS and CDR2 is YYNGEE in the germline V gene. The CDR3 runs to 15 residues. As DNA, the CDR3 is TGTGCCAGCCGCCCAGCCGGGAGTGGAGCAGATACGCAGTATTTT. Amino acids: CASRPAGSGADTQYF. The entire variable domain, with the rest obtained from reference TRBV9 and TRBJ2-3, is as follows: DSGVTQTPKHLITATGQRVTLRCSPRSGDLSVYWYQQSLDQGLQFLIQYYNGEERAKGNILERFSAQQFPDLHSELNLSSLELGDSALYFCASRPAGSGADTQYFGPGTRLTVL.

This clone was picked up one time. V is TRBV5-6 and J is TRBJ2-2, with D perhaps matching TRBD1 (6 bases). The germline V and J ends were trimmed by 1 base and 1 base, with 8 bases remaining between them. There are 15 residues in the CDR3. Germline CDR1 SGHDT, CDR2 YYEEEE. For the CDR3, the DNA is TGTGCCAGCAGCTTGAGACAGGTGAACACCGGGGAGCTGTTTTTT. Encoded protein: CASSLRQVNTGELFF. The full variable domain, with the rest looked up from reference TRBV5-6 and TRBJ2-2, is DAGVTQSPTHLIKTRGQQVTLRCSPKSGHDTVSWYQQALGQGPQFIFQYYEEEERQRGNFPDRFSGHQFPNYSSELNVNALLLGDSALYLCASSLRQVNTGELFFGEGSRLTVL.

Notes on this clone: An end of the junction differs from the germline gene, which may be a read error. V usage is TRBV20-1 and J usage is TRBJ2-1, with 10 bases matching TRBD1. The CDR3 spans 11 residues. Germline lookup yields CDR1 DFQATT and CDR2 SNEGSKA (reference sequence). The CDR3 loop reads CSAQTGGKRLF. The DNA of the CDR3 is TGCAGTGCCCAGACAGGGGGCAAGAGACTCTTC.

This clone appeared a few times. The chain combines TRBV29-1 with TRBJ2-7, with unresolved D. V dropped 5 bases and J dropped 0 bases, with 11 bases sitting between them. CDR1 is SQVTM, CDR2 ANQGSEA, per germline. The CDR3 has 13 residues. The CDR3 reads CSVNDLISYEQYF. The DNA for the CDR3 is TGCAGCGTTAACGACTTAATCTCCTACGAGCAGTACTTC.

The rearrangement joins TRBV30 to TRBJ1-6; the match to TRBD1 covers 9 bases. There are 15 residues in the CDR3. The V segment lost 3 bases and the J segment 7 bases; nucleotides outside the gene matches: 7. Germline V lookup: CDR1 GTSNPN, CDR2 SVGIG (reference sequence). CDR3 DNA sequence: TGTGCCTGGAGGTCCATGACAGGGGGGAATTCACCCCTCCACTTT. It translates to CAWRSMTGGNSPLHF.